A selection of T cell receptor beta chains follows, all from one sample in a study of cytomegalovirus exposure and HLA in healthy donors. Using immunoSEQ multiplex PCR, the repertoire was profiled, and TCRdb retains in-frame clones only, with some absent. In the table there are about 130,000 clones, 78% of which are singletons. The sample was PBMCs. The origin of the receptors is a female donor in good health and CMV-seronegative. The CDR3 runs from the conserved cysteine through the conserved F or W. D genes are given only for firm matches. Clone size appears in some rows only: once, few, many, or a class for an expanded clone.

clone_size	v_call	j_call	d_call	cdr3_aa	cdr3_nt
.	TRBV7-6	TRBJ2-1	.	CASSPRTASSYNEQFF	TGTGCCAGCAGCCCGCGGACAGCGAGCTCCTACAATGAGCAGTTCTTC
.	TRBV19	TRBJ1-1	.	CASSDSMNTEAFF	TGTGCCAGTAGTGACAGCATGAACACTGAAGCTTTCTTT
.	TRBV28	TRBJ2-1	.	CASSLPLIAEQFF	TGTGCCAGCAGTTTACCCCTCATAGCGGAGCAGTTCTTC
.	TRBV7-6	TRBJ2-2	TRBD1	CASSLAGQGSAGELFF	TGTGCCAGCAGCTTAGCCGGACAGGGCTCGGCCGGGGAGCTGTTTTTT
.	TRBV18	TRBJ2-4	TRBD1	CASSPPGQGQNIQYF	TGTGCCAGCTCACCACCGGGACAGGGCCAAAACATTCAGTACTTC
few	TRBV7-6	TRBJ1-5	.	CASSLGNYRGQPQHF	TGTGCCAGCAGCTTGGGAAACTACCGGGGGCAGCCCCAGCATTTT
.	TRBV28	TRBJ1-3	.	CASSWGVGSGNTIYF	TGTGCCAGCAGCTGGGGGGTCGGGTCAGGAAACACCATATATTTT
few	TRBV28	TRBJ1-5	.	CATRGGGSNQPQHF	TGTGCCACGCGGGGAGGTGGAAGCAATCAGCCCCAGCATTTT
.	TRBV6-5	TRBJ1-6	.	CASSYDRINSPLHF	TGTGCCAGCAGCTATGACAGGATCAATTCACCCCTCCACTTT
.	TRBV7-9	TRBJ2-7	TRBD1	CASSPRDREPYEQYF	TGTGCCAGCAGCCCCCGGGACAGGGAACCCTACGAGCAGTACTTC
.	TRBV28	TRBJ1-2	.	CASSAGGLSSGYTF	TGTGCCAGCAGTGCAGGAGGGCTCAGCAGTGGCTACACCTTC
.	TRBV7-6	TRBJ2-7	TRBD2	CASSLQGGPYEQYF	TGTGCCAGCAGTCTTCAGGGAGGGCCCTACGAGCAGTACTTC
once	TRBV5-1	TRBJ1-1	TRBD1	CASSPGTAVEAFF	TGCGCCAGCAGCCCAGGGACAGCCGTTGAAGCTTTCTTT
.	TRBV7-9	TRBJ1-1	.	CASSLLEVMNTEAFF	TGTGCCAGCAGCCTTCTGGAGGTGATGAACACTGAAGCTTTCTTT
.	TRBV10-3	TRBJ2-3	TRBD2	CAIRLAGVSDTQYF	TGTGCCATCAGGCTAGCGGGAGTTTCAGATACGCAGTATTTT
.	TRBV5-1	TRBJ2-7	.	CASSLAGGKGTYEQYF	TGCGCCAGCAGCTTGGCCGGCGGGAAGGGAACCTACGAGCAGTACTTC
few	TRBV29-1	TRBJ2-1	.	CSVEGRGGSPYNEQFF	TGCAGCGTTGAAGGCAGGGGCGGGAGCCCCTACAATGAGCAGTTCTTC
.	TRBV7-3	TRBJ2-5	.	CASSSGGETQYF	TGTGCCAGCAGCTCAGGGGGGGAGACCCAGTACTTC
.	TRBV19	TRBJ1-3	.	CASSTSLGSSGNTIYF	TGTGCCAGTAGTACGTCCCTGGGGAGCTCTGGAAACACCATATATTTT
.	TRBV4-2	TRBJ2-5	TRBD2	CASSWGGAGVAETQYF	TGTGCCAGCAGCTGGGGGGGAGCGGGAGTAGCGGAGACCCAGTACTTC
.	TRBV2	TRBJ1-4	.	CASSLGRGIEKLFF	TGTGCCAGCAGTCTGGGGCGTGGGATTGAAAAACTGTTTTTT
.	TRBV7-2	TRBJ2-2	TRBD2	CASSLRVGAGGLAGELFF	TGTGCCAGCAGCTTAAGGGTCGGAGCGGGAGGGCTCGCCGGGGAGCTGTTTTTT
.	TRBV10-3	TRBJ1-2	TRBD1	CAISDGQGSAGYTF	TGTGCCATCAGTGACGGACAGGGATCGGCTGGCTACACCTTC
.	TRBV4-3	TRBJ2-7	.	CASSLGGPTSAGYEQYF	TGCGCCAGCAGCCTCGGGGGACCGACTTCCGCAGGCTACGAGCAGTACTTC
few	TRBV6-5	TRBJ1-4	.	CASRPGAPTNEKLFF	TGTGCCAGCAGGCCAGGGGCCCCAACTAATGAAAAACTGTTTTTT
.	TRBV2	TRBJ2-1	.	CASKDGSSYNEQFF	TGTGCCAGCAAGGACGGGAGCTCCTACAATGAGCAGTTCTTC
.	TRBV28	TRBJ2-7	TRBD2	CASSSDSILAGSYEQYF	TGTGCCAGCAGTTCGGATTCCATTCTAGCGGGGTCCTACGAGCAGTACTTC
.	TRBV20-1	TRBJ1-2	.	CIPGGDYGYTF	TGCATCCCGGGAGGCGACTATGGCTACACCTTC
.	TRBV29-1	TRBJ2-7	TRBD2	CSVASGGGEQYF	TGCAGCGTGGCCTCGGGGGGGGGCGAGCAGTACTTC
.	TRBV7-9	TRBJ2-5	TRBD1	CASSARQGHQETQYF	TGTGCCAGCAGCGCCCGACAGGGTCACCAAGAGACCCAGTACTTC
few	TRBV7-2	TRBJ1-1	.	CASSLVSGNTEAFF	TGTGCCAGCAGCTTAGTGAGTGGGAACACTGAAGCTTTCTTT
few	TRBV7-9	TRBJ1-2	.	CASSLEPYGYTF	TGTGCCAGCAGCTTAGAGCCCTATGGCTACACCTTC
.	TRBV15	TRBJ1-2	TRBD1	CATSPRSKGAVGYTF	TGTGCCACCAGCCCTCGATCTAAGGGGGCGGTTGGCTACACCTTC
.	TRBV11-2	TRBJ2-1	.	CASSLLNEQFF	TGTGCCAGCAGCCTCTTAAATGAGCAGTTCTTC
.	TRBV11-2	TRBJ2-5	.	CASSLARETQYF	TGTGCCAGCAGCTTAGCGCGCGAGACCCAGTACTTC
.	TRBV27	TRBJ2-7	.	CASSQTGEQYF	TGTGCCAGCAGTCAGACGGGGGAGCAGTACTTC
.	TRBV27	TRBJ2-7	TRBD1	CASSNTGTGIYEQYF	TGTGCCAGCAGCAACACCGGGACAGGGATCTACGAGCAGTACTTC
few	TRBV4-3	TRBJ2-6	TRBD1	CASSQDRGLGANGLTF	TGCGCCAGCAGCCAAGACAGGGGGCTGGGGGCCAACGGCCTGACTTTC
few	TRBV29-1	TRBJ1-2	.	CSVGGGPLSYTF	TGCAGCGTTGGAGGGGGTCCGTTGAGCTACACCTTC
once	TRBV30	TRBJ2-1	.	CAWEVGAGERYNEQFF	TGTGCCTGGGAGGTGGGGGCGGGAGAACGGTACAATGAGCAGTTCTTC
.	TRBV2	TRBJ1-5	TRBD1	CASSTVTGSQPQHF	TGTGCCAGCAGTACGGTGACAGGGAGTCAGCCCCAGCATTTT
few	TRBV6-5	TRBJ2-3	TRBD1	CASSSSGGEADTQYF	TGTGCCAGCAGTTCCTCAGGGGGCGAAGCAGATACGCAGTATTTT
.	TRBV19	TRBJ2-7	.	CASSAGYEQYF	TGTGCCAGTTCCGCGGGCTACGAGCAGTACTTC
.	TRBV6-5	TRBJ2-7	.	CASSSSRDSSYEQYF	TGTGCCAGCAGTTCCTCCCGAGACAGCTCCTACGAGCAGTACTTC
few	TRBV4-3	TRBJ2-7	TRBD2	CASSQTSGSSYEQYF	TGCGCCAGCAGCCAGACTAGCGGGAGCTCCTACGAGCAGTACTTC
.	TRBV10-3	TRBJ2-2	TRBD1	CAISDARGQGNTGELFF	TGTGCCATCAGTGACGCAAGGGGACAGGGGAACACCGGGGAGCTGTTTTTT
.	TRBV7-9	TRBJ2-1	TRBD2	CASSPLIAGGSNEQFF	TGTGCCAGCAGCCCCTTGATAGCGGGAGGTAGCAATGAGCAGTTCTTC